Below, 16 T cell receptor beta chains from the same sample are listed, as sequenced in a study of T cell responses to AZD1222 COVID-19 vaccine. Repertoires were generated with immunoSEQ multiplex PCR, while TCRdb's copy carries only in-frame clones and drops some. The sample has 140,000 or so clones, 92% seen once. The material was peripheral blood, obtained on day 0 of AZD1222 vaccination. These receptors came from an adult in good health.

The chain has TRBV14 and TRBJ1-1; D may be TRBD1 (5 bases). The CDR3 length is 14 residues. Germline CDR1 reads SGHDN; CDR2 reads FVKESK. Trimming left V 2 bases short and J 1 base short, with 8 bases between. The CDR3 region has the DNA TGTGCCAGCAGCCAAAGGGGAGAGAACACTGAAGCTTTCTTT. Protein sequence: CASSQRGENTEAFF.

The rearrangement links TRBV11-3 to TRBJ2-5, with a possible D match to TRBD2 (6 bases). The CDR3 covers 17 residues. The V end was cut by 4 bases, the J end by 5 bases, with 23 bases between. The germline V gene encodes CDR1 SGHNT and CDR2 YENEEA. Here the CDR3 DNA reads TGTGCCAGCAGCTCCCGGTCGACTAGTGGCGGGCGTGAGACCCAGTACTTC. Protein: CASSSRSTSGGRETQYF.

This rearrangement joins TRBV19 to TRBJ1-2; D might be TRBD1 (6 bases). The V end was cut by 1 base, the J end by 4 bases, with 10 bases between. CDR1 and CDR2 (germline): LNHDA, SQIVND (reference sequence). The CDR3 runs 14 residues. In DNA, the CDR3 is TGTGCCAGTAGTATAGGCACAGGGACCTATGGCTACACCTTC. Amino acids: CASSIGTGTYGYTF. Full variable domain (rest looked up from reference TRBV19 and TRBJ1-2): DGGITQSPKYLFRKEGQNVTLSCEQNLNHDAMYWYRQDPGQGLRLIYYSQIVNDFQKGDIAEGYSVSREKKESFPLTVTSAQKNPTAFYLCASSIGTGTYGYTFGSGTRLTVV.

The rearrangement joins TRBV18 to TRBJ2-1, with D perhaps TRBD2 (5 bases). V was cut by 4 bases and J by 10 bases, with 17 bases left in between. The length of the CDR3 is 14 residues. Germline V lookup: CDR1 KGHSH, CDR2 LQKENI. CDR3 in amino acids: CASSLDPRSGEQFF. DNA of the CDR3: TGTGCCAGCTCACTTGATCCCCGAAGCGGAGAGCAGTTCTTC.

The gene calls are TRBV7-9 and TRBJ1-1; D is unresolved. The CDR3 consists of 13 residues. Germline V gives CDR1 SEHNR, CDR2 FQNEAQ (reference sequence). V was cut by 3 bases and J by 5 bases, with 10 bases left in between. The CDR3 loop is CASSFFGETEAFF. In DNA form, the CDR3 reads TGTGCCAGCAGCTTCTTTGGGGAGACTGAAGCTTTCTTT. Filled out from reference TRBV7-9 and TRBJ1-1, the complete variable domain reads DTGVSQNPRHKITKRGQNVTFRCDPISEHNRLYWYRQTLGQGPEFLTYFQNEAQLEKSRLLSDRFSAERPKGSFSTLEIQRTEQGDSAMYLCASSFFGETEAFFGQGTRLTVV.

V and J are TRBV18 and TRBJ2-1; TRBD1 agrees at 7 bases. Germline assignment: CDR1 KGHSH and CDR2 LQKENI. This CDR3 has 16 amino acids. The V and J ends lost 1 base and 8 bases, in that order; junction bases with no gene match: 11. CDR3 region: CASSPQGDSYRHEQFF. The CDR3 DNA reads TGTGCCAGCTCACCACAGGGGGACAGCTATCGCCATGAGCAGTTCTTC.

The chain carries TRBV28 and TRBJ1-1; D not resolved. Germline CDR1 and CDR2: MDHEN and SYDVKM. CDR3 length: 11 amino acids. V lost 5 bases to trimming and J lost 3 bases, with 4 bases between them. The CDR3 DNA follows: TGTGCCAGCAGTGCAGACACTGAAGCTTTCTTT. It is translated as CASSADTEAFF.

The V and J genes are TRBV5-4 and TRBJ2-5, with TRBD2 matching 13 bases. J gave up 5 bases and V 0 bases, and 1 base lay outside the gene matches. This CDR3 comprises 15 residues. CDR1 is SGHNT, CDR2 YYREEE, per germline (reference sequence). As DNA, the CDR3 is TGTGCCAGCAGCTTGGAGGGACTAGCGGGGGAGACCCAGTACTTC. Translation: CASSLEGLAGETQYF.

DNA of the CDR3: TGTGCCAGCAGCTCCCGAGGTAGCGGGGGGGCATTCACCGGGGAGCTGTTTTTT. It encodes CASSSRGSGGAFTGELFF. This chain links TRBV7-2 with TRBJ2-2; 11 nucleotides line up with TRBD2. The CDR3 runs 18 residues. The V gene's germline CDR1 is SGHTA and CDR2 FQGNSA. The V gene end was trimmed by 4 bases and the J gene end by 4 bases; junction bases not matched to a gene: 11.

The gene calls are TRBV24-1 and TRBJ2-2; tentative D call: TRBD1 (5 bases). CDR1 and CDR2 from the germline V gene are KGHDR and SFDVKD. V was trimmed by 0 bases and J by 6 bases, leaving 13 bases between them. The CDR3 consists of 16 residues. The CDR3 loop is CATSDLTGAAAGELFF. The CDR3 DNA reads TGTGCCACCAGTGATTTGACAGGAGCCGCCGCCGGGGAGCTGTTTTTT.

This chain joins TRBV7-9 and TRBJ1-2, with D tentatively TRBD1 (6 bases). Per germline, CDR1 SEHNR and CDR2 FQNEAQ (reference sequence). The CDR3 is made up of 15 amino acids. Between the trimmed V and J ends, which lost 5 bases and 8 bases, there was a span of 21 bases. The DNA for the CDR3 is TGTGCCAGCAGCAAAGGACAGCTCGTCTATGGAGGCTACACCTTC. Protein: CASSKGQLVYGGYTF. Combining the CDR3 with reference TRBV7-9 and TRBJ1-2 gives the whole variable domain DTGVSQNPRHKITKRGQNVTFRCDPISEHNRLYWYRQTLGQGPEFLTYFQNEAQLEKSRLLSDRFSAERPKGSFSTLEIQRTEQGDSAMYLCASSKGQLVYGGYTFGSGTRLTVV.

This chain uses TRBV7-9 with TRBJ2-3; 11 nucleotides line up with TRBD2. V shed 5 bases, J shed 2 bases, and the junction held 6 bases outside the gene matches. CDR1 and CDR2 from the germline V gene are SEHNR and FQNEAQ (reference sequence). The CDR3 loop spans 16 amino acids. CDR3 nucleotide sequence: TGTGCCAGCAGCAGATCTAGCGGGGGGAACACAGATACGCAGTATTTT. Translating gives CASSRSSGGNTDTQYF. The full variable domain, with the rest looked up from reference TRBV7-9 and TRBJ2-3, is DTGVSQNPRHKITKRGQNVTFRCDPISEHNRLYWYRQTLGQGPEFLTYFQNEAQLEKSRLLSDRFSAERPKGSFSTLEIQRTEQGDSAMYLCASSRSSGGNTDTQYFGPGTRLTVL.

The table lists this clone with a count of one. The V and J genes are TRBV7-2 and TRBJ2-7; a possible D gene is TRBD1 (5 bases). This CDR3 is built from 14 residues. Germline V lookup: CDR1 SGHTA, CDR2 FQGNSA. V lost 2 bases to trimming and J lost 0 bases, with 8 bases between them. DNA of the CDR3: TGTGCCAGCAGCTTACAGGGCGGCTCCTACGAGCAGTACTTC. It encodes CASSLQGGSYEQYF.

This sequence joins TRBV7-3 and TRBJ1-1, with D possibly matching TRBD1 (5 bases). The CDR3 is 13 residues long. Looked up from germline, CDR1 is SGHTA and CDR2 is FQGTGA. V was trimmed by 4 bases and J by 1 base, leaving 7 bases between them. The CDR3 is CASSSTGNTEAFF. The CDR3 DNA follows: TGTGCCAGCAGCTCTACAGGGAACACTGAAGCTTTCTTT.

The chain couples TRBV5-4 to TRBJ1-1; 7 bases fit TRBD1. In germline, CDR1 is SGHNT, CDR2 YYREEE (reference sequence). Losses at the gene ends were 0 bases for V and 0 bases for J; bases not matched to a gene: 2. This CDR3 has 15 residues. This CDR3 is CASSLAGTVNTEAFF. Here the CDR3 DNA reads TGTGCCAGCAGCTTGGCCGGGACAGTGAACACTGAAGCTTTCTTT. The full variable domain, with the rest looked up from reference TRBV5-4 and TRBJ1-1, is ETGVTQSPTHLIKTRGQQVTLRCSSQSGHNTVSWYQQALGQGPQFIFQYYREEENGRGNFPPRFSGLQFPNYSSELNVNALELDDSALYLCASSLAGTVNTEAFFGQGTRLTVV.

This chain joins TRBV10-3 and TRBJ2-6, with no clear D. From germline, CDR1 is ENHRY and CDR2 SYGVKD. This CDR3 has 14 amino acids. Trimming stripped 4 bases from V and 3 bases from J, with 7 bases between. The CDR3 bases are TGTGCCATCAGTGGGGGTTTTGGGGCCAACGTCCTGACTTTC. Its translation: CAISGGFGANVLTF.